The 25 T cell receptor beta chains given below trace back to one sample, sequenced in a study of cytomegalovirus exposure and HLA in healthy donors. Primers for the PCR totalled 60 Vbeta and 13 Jbeta. TCRdb keeps only in-frame clones here, not all; method: immunoSEQ multiplex PCR. The top ten hold about 2.5% of the sample, which has over 150,000 clones, 68% seen once. Sample: PBMCs. All receptors derive from a woman in her thirties or forties in good health and CMV-seropositive.

The rearrangement links TRBV18 to TRBJ1-1, with TRBD1 as a possible D gene (6 bases). V was trimmed by 0 bases and J by 9 bases, leaving 11 bases between them. This CDR3 comprises 13 residues. The germline V gene has CDR1 KGHSH and CDR2 LQKENI. The CDR3 sequence is CASSPPLGGKAFF. The CDR3 region has the DNA TGTGCCAGCTCACCACCGTTAGGGGGTAAAGCTTTCTTT.

The V call is TRBV29-1, the J call TRBJ1-1; 8 bases agree with TRBD1. CDR1 is SQVTM and CDR2 is ANQGSEA in the germline V gene. With V trimmed by 7 bases and J by 14 bases, 12 bases remained unmatched. The CDR3 is 11 amino acids. For the CDR3, the DNA is TGCAGCGGGACACCAGGACAGGGTTCATTCTTT. Its protein is CSGTPGQGSFF.

The chain links TRBV4-1 to TRBJ1-2, with D possibly TRBD1 on 6 matching bases. The CDR3 has 13 residues. Trimming pared 0 bases from V and 7 bases from J, leaving 9 bases between. Germline lookup yields CDR1 MGHRA and CDR2 YSYEKL. The DNA of the CDR3 is TGCGCCAGCAGCCAAGACGGGGGGCCTGGCTACACCTTC. Protein product: CASSQDGGPGYTF.

The V gene is TRBV9, the J gene TRBJ2-5; no firm D call. This CDR3 comprises 14 residues. In germline, CDR1 is SGDLS, CDR2 YYNGEE. Trimming stripped 0 bases from V and 4 bases from J, with 10 bases between. The CDR3 loop is CASSVGIARETQYF. In nucleotides, the CDR3 is TGTGCCAGCAGCGTAGGGATAGCACGAGAGACCCAGTACTTC.

This clone showed up just a few times. The chain recombines TRBV19 with TRBJ2-7, with no clear D. The CDR3 consists of 16 residues. The germline gives CDR1 LNHDA, CDR2 SQIVND (reference sequence). V was clipped by 4 bases and J by 0 bases, with 16 bases between them. This chain's CDR3 is CASSSLRIPYSYEQYF. The CDR3 nucleotides read TGTGCCAGTAGTAGCCTCAGGATCCCCTACTCCTACGAGCAGTACTTC. Complete variable domain (other parts from reference TRBV19 and TRBJ2-7): DGGITQSPKYLFRKEGQNVTLSCEQNLNHDAMYWYRQDPGQGLRLIYYSQIVNDFQKGDIAEGYSVSREKKESFPLTVTSAQKNPTAFYLCASSSLRIPYSYEQYFGPGTRLTVT.

The chain uses TRBV11-2 and TRBJ2-7, with 8 bases fitting TRBD2. The CDR3 has 12 residues. Germline V lookup: CDR1 SGHAT, CDR2 FQNNGV. Trimming cost V 5 bases and J 4 bases; bases outside gene matches: 1. CDR3 amino acids: CASSRGGYEQYF. CDR3 bases: TGTGCCAGCAGCCGGGGGGGATACGAGCAGTACTTC.

The rearrangement joins TRBV4-2 to TRBJ2-6; 10 positions agree with TRBD2. J lost 4 bases, V lost 1 base, and 10 bases had no gene match. The germline V gene encodes CDR1 LGHNA and CDR2 YNFKEQ. The CDR3 length is 19 residues. CDR3 region: CASSQGPSGRGLGANVLTF. The CDR3 DNA follows: TGTGCCAGCAGCCAAGGCCCCAGCGGGAGGGGCCTGGGGGCCAACGTCCTGACTTTC.

The rearrangement links TRBV9 to TRBJ1-1; the D gene is possibly TRBD1 (5 bases). The CDR3 has 14 amino acids. Germline V gene lookup returns CDR1 SGDLS and CDR2 YYNGEE. V dropped 5 bases and J dropped 5 bases, with 16 bases sitting between them. The CDR3 sequence is CASRRLQGNTEAFF. CDR3 DNA sequence: TGTGCCAGCAGAAGACTCCAGGGAAATACTGAAGCTTTCTTT.

The genes are TRBV6-1 and TRBJ2-7; perhaps TRBD1 as D (5 bases). The CDR3 loop spans 12 amino acids. Per the germline V gene, CDR1 is MNHNS and CDR2 is SASEGT. Deletions cut 4 bases from V and 6 bases from J, with 10 bases between. The CDR3 sequence is CASSGTRAEQYF. The DNA of the CDR3 is TGTGCCAGCAGTGGAACCAGGGCCGAGCAGTACTTC.

This rearrangement joins TRBV11-2 to TRBJ1-2; possible D gene TRBD1, 5 bases. V was trimmed by 4 bases and J by 4 bases, leaving 13 bases between them. In germline, CDR1 is SGHAT, CDR2 FQNNGV. There are 14 residues in the CDR3. CDR3: CASSYGSGLYGYTF. The CDR3 nucleotides are TGTGCCAGCAGCTACGGGTCGGGACTCTATGGCTACACCTTC.

This chain links TRBV12-2 with TRBJ2-3; the table calls TRBD2, which could not be checked here. TRBV12-2 counts as a pseudogene. This CDR3 region has 13 residues. The CDR3 is CASRRGGSDTQYF. The DNA for the CDR3 is TGTGCAAGTCGCCGGGGGGGGTCAGATACGCAGTATTTT.

The chain carries TRBV19 and TRBJ1-2; D is undetermined. V shed 1 base and J shed 4 bases, with 13 bases lying between them. The CDR3 loop spans 15 amino acids. Germline V gives CDR1 LNHDA, CDR2 SQIVND (reference sequence). In DNA, the CDR3 is TGTGCCAGTAGTATAGGGCGGGAAAAAGGCTATGGCTACACCTTC. Encoded protein: CASSIGREKGYGYTF.

CDR3 DNA sequence: TGTGCCAGCAGTGGTACCCAGGACAGGGCTGCTGGCTATGGCTACACCTTC. It specifies CASSGTQDRAAGYGYTF. The rearrangement joins TRBV2 to TRBJ1-2; 8 bases match TRBD1. This CDR3 contains 17 residues. CDR1 SNHLY and CDR2 FYNNEI come from the germline V gene. The V and J ends lost 4 bases and 4 bases, in that order; junction bases with no gene match: 14.

This clone appeared a single time. One end of the junction is discordant with germline, which a read error may explain. This chain links TRBV29-1 with TRBJ2-5; 9 bases match TRBD2. This CDR3 has 13 residues. Germline-derived CDR1 and CDR2 are SQVTM and ANQGSEA. The CDR3 region is CTVYSGGQETQYF. The DNA of the CDR3 is TGCACCGTTTATAGCGGGGGCCAAGAGACCCAGTACTTC.

This clone has only one observation. The rearrangement uses TRBV28 and TRBJ2-5; D gene unclear. The germline V gene encodes CDR1 MDHEN and CDR2 SYDVKM. Trimming cost V 6 bases and J 3 bases, with 11 bases left between them. The CDR3 totals 13 residues. This chain's CDR3 is CASSPAAEETQYF. Written as DNA, the CDR3 is TGTGCCAGCAGCCCCGCGGCGGAAGAGACCCAGTACTTC. The variable domain in full, with the rest retrieved from reference TRBV28 and TRBJ2-5, is DVKVTQSSRYLVKRTGEKVFLECVQDMDHENMFWYRQDPGLGLRLIYFSYDVKMKEKGDIPEGYSVSREKKERFSLILESASTNQTSMYLCASSPAAEETQYFGPGTRLLVL.

Only a few counts were recorded for this clone. This chain joins TRBV28 and TRBJ1-4, with D perhaps TRBD1 (6 bases). Between the trimmed V and J ends, which lost 5 bases and 3 bases, there was a span of 13 bases. The CDR3 runs to 15 residues. CDR1 is MDHEN, CDR2 SYDVKM, per germline. CDR3 loop: CASSTGTNSNEKLFF. CDR3 coding DNA: TGTGCCAGCAGTACAGGGACCAATTCTAATGAAAAACTGTTTTTT.

The chain joins TRBV7-9 to TRBJ2-5; the D gene is possibly TRBD2 (6 bases). Germline loops: CDR1 SEHNR, CDR2 FQNEAQ (reference sequence). The CDR3 length is 15 residues. V was trimmed by 2 bases and J by 0 bases, leaving 10 bases between them. The CDR3 DNA reads TGTGCCAGCAGCTTACTGGGCGGGAACCAAGAGACCCAGTACTTC. This encodes CASSLLGGNQETQYF.

Only a few counts were recorded for this clone. The CDR3 is CASSLGGRPGDEQFF. CDR3 nucleotide sequence: TGTGCCAGCAGCTTAGGCGGGAGGCCCGGGGATGAGCAGTTCTTC. The chain uses TRBV11-3 and TRBJ2-1, with 8 bases identical to TRBD2. The germline CDR1 and CDR2 sequences are SGHNT and YENEEA. CDR3 size: 15 residues. V gave up 1 base and J gave up 8 bases; unmatched junction bases: 7.

The gene calls are TRBV28 and TRBJ2-6; 11 nucleotides match TRBD1. The length of the CDR3 is 17 residues. J gave up 3 bases and V 10 bases, and 11 bases lay outside the gene matches. Germline loops: CDR1 MDHEN, CDR2 SYDVKM. The DNA for the CDR3 is TGTGCCACCGTAAGAGGACAGGGGGCTATTGGGGCCAACGTCCTGACTTTC. As protein: CATVRGQGAIGANVLTF.

The chain is built from TRBV7-2 and TRBJ2-3; 11 bases are shared with TRBD1. The V and J ends lost 1 base and 6 bases, in that order; junction bases with no gene match: 6. Germline V gene data show CDR1 as SGHTA and CDR2 as FQGNSA. The CDR3 extends over 16 amino acids. For the CDR3, the DNA is TGTGCCAGCAGCTTAGGGACAGGGGGCTTAGGGGATACGCAGTATTTT. Its protein product is CASSLGTGGLGDTQYF.

This clone was detected only a few times. The chain combines TRBV11-3 with TRBJ1-6; 9 bases match TRBD1. This CDR3 region has 16 residues. V was pared by 1 base and J by 8 bases, with 6 bases of the junction left unmatched. Germline loops: CDR1 SGHNT, CDR2 YENEEA. CDR3 sequence (DNA): TGTGCCAGCAGCTTAGCCCGGGACAGGGAAGATTCACCCCTCCACTTT. Its translation is CASSLARDREDSPLHF.

V and J are TRBV28 and TRBJ2-2; D perhaps matches TRBD2 (6 bases). This CDR3 comprises 16 residues. V was trimmed by 2 bases and J by 0 bases, leaving 10 bases between them. In germline, CDR1 is MDHEN, CDR2 SYDVKM. Written as DNA, the CDR3 is TGTGCCAGCAGTTTAATCGGGAGCCCGAACACCGGGGAGCTGTTTTTT. Encoded protein: CASSLIGSPNTGELFF.

This chain joins TRBV7-2 and TRBJ2-7; the match to TRBD1 covers 7 bases. J was trimmed by 5 bases and V by 3 bases; bases with no gene match: 13. This CDR3 comprises 16 residues. Germline V lookup: CDR1 SGHTA, CDR2 FQGNSA. The CDR3, as DNA: TGTGCCAGCAGCTTCGCTTCGACAGGGAGCTGGGACGAGCAGTACTTC. Translated, it gives CASSFASTGSWDEQYF.

This chain joins TRBV28 and TRBJ1-5; 8 nucleotides match TRBD1. This CDR3 region has 13 residues. The germline V gene encodes CDR1 MDHEN and CDR2 SYDVKM. With V trimmed by 7 bases and J by 4 bases, 3 bases remained unmatched. In DNA, the CDR3 is TGTGCCAGCATTACAGGGGGGAATCAGCCCCAGCATTTT. Amino acids: CASITGGNQPQHF.

This clone was picked up one time. This chain uses TRBV12-1 with TRBJ1-2. TRBV12-1 has pseudogene status. The CDR3 is 14 amino acids. The DNA for the CDR3 is TGTGCCAGCATCACGGACTATCCGCTATGCGGCTACACCTTC. As protein: CASITDYPLCGYTF.